The present T cell receptor beta chain was sequenced within a study of CD8 T cells in Susac syndrome. The CDR3 totals 16 residues. The V end was cut by 1 base, the J end by 1 base, with 13 bases between. The V gene's germline CDR1 is SEHNR and CDR2 FQNEAQ (reference sequence). RNA, at about 0.45 to 1 ug, was reverse transcribed with random hexamers. Amplification of TCR beta CDR3 used immunoSEQ multiplex PCR across 54 Vbeta and 13 Jbeta. TCRdb reprocessed the immunoSEQ multiplex PCR reads via MiXCR and lists one record per CDR3 protein. The data show 150,000 to 200,000 distinct CDR3 sequences, over 85% seen once.

The chain is built from TRBV7-9 and TRBJ1-1; D uncertain. Sequenced material: CD4+ T cells from PBMCs. This clonotype was sampled from a human donor in good health. CDR3 nucleotides: TGTGCCAGCAGCTTAGGGTCAGGATCAGGGAACACTGAAGCTTTCTTT. It encodes CASSLGSGSGNTEAFF. Drawing the rest from reference TRBV7-9 and TRBJ1-1, the complete variable domain is DTGVSQNPRHKITKRGQNVTFRCDPISEHNRLYWYRQTLGQGPEFLTYFQNEAQLEKSRLLSDRFSAERPKGSFSTLEIQRTEQGDSAMYLCASSLGSGSGNTEAFFGQGTRLTVV.